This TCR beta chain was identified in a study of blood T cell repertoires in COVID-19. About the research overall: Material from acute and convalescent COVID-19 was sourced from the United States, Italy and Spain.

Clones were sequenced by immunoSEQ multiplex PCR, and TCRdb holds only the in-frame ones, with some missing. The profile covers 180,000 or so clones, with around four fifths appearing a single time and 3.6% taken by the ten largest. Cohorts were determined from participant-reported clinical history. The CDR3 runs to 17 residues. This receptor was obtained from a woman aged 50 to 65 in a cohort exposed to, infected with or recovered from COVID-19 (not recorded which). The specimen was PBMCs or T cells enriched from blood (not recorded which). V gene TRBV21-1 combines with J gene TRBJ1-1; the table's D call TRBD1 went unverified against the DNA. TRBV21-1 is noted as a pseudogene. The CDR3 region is CASSKGRGCALGTEAFF. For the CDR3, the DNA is TGTGCCAGCAGCAAGGGCAGGGGATGCGCCTTAGGCACTGAAGCTTTCTTT.